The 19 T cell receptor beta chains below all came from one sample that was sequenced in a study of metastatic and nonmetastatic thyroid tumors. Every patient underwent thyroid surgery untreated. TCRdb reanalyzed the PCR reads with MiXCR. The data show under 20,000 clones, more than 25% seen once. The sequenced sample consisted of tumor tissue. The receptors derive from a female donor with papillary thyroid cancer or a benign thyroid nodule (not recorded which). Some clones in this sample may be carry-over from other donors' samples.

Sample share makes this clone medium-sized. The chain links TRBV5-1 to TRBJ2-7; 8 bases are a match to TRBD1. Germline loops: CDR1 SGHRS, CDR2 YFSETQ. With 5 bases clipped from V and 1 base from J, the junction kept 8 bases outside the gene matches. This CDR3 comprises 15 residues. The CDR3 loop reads CASRPRQGPSYEQYF. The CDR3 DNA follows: TGCGCCAGCAGGCCTCGACAGGGGCCTTCCTACGAGCAGTACTTC.

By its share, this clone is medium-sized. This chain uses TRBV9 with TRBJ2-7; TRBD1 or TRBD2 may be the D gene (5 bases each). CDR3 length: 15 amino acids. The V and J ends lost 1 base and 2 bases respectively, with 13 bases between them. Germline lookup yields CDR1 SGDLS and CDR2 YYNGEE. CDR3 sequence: CASSVQEGRAYEQYF. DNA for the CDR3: TGTGCCAGCAGCGTACAAGAGGGGCGAGCCTACGAGCAGTACTTC.

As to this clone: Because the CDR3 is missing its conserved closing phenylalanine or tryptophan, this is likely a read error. The CDR3 coding sequence is TGTGCCAGCGGATGGGGGACTAGCGGGAGGGCCTACGAGCAGTACCTC. It translates to CASGWGTSGRAYEQYL. This chain uses TRBV6-1 with TRBJ2-7, with 16 bases matching TRBD2. V gave up 8 bases and J gave up 2 bases; unmatched junction bases: 6. The CDR3 has 16 amino acids. Germline CDR1 is MNHNS and CDR2 is SASEGT.

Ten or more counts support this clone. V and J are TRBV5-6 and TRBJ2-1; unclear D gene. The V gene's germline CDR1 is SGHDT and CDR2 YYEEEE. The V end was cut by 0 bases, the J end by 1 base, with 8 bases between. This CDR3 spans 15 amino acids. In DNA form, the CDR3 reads TGTGCCAGCAGCTTGGTCAGTCTATCCTACAATGAGCAGTTCTTC. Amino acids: CASSLVSLSYNEQFF.

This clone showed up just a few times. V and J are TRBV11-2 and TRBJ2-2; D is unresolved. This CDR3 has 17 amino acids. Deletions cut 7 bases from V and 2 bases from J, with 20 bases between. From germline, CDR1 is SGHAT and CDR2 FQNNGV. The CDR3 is CASTSPHATDNTGELFF. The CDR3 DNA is TGTGCCAGCACCTCTCCCCACGCGACGGACAACACCGGGGAGCTGTTTTTT.

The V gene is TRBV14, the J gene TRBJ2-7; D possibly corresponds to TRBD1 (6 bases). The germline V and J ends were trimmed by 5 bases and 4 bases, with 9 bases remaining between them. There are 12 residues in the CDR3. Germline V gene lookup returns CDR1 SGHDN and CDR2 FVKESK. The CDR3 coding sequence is TGTGCCAGCAGCAACACAGGGTACGAGCAGTACTTC. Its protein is CASSNTGYEQYF.

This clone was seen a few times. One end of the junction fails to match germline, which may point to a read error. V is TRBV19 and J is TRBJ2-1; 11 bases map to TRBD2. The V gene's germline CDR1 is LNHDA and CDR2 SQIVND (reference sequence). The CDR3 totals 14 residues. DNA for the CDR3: TGTGCCAGTACCCTAGCGGGAGGTAACAATGAGCAGTTCTTT. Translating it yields CASTLAGGNNEQFF.

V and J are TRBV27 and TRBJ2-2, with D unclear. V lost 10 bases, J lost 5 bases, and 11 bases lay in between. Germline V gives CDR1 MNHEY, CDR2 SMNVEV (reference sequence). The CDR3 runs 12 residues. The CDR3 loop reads CATLVRTGELFF. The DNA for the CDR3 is TGTGCCACACTGGTCCGGACCGGGGAGCTGTTTTTT.

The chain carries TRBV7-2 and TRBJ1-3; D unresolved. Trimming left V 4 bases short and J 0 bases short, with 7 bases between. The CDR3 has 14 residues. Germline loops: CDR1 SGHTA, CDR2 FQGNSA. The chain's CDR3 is CASSSYSSGNTIYF. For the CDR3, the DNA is TGTGCCAGCAGCTCATACTCCTCTGGAAACACCATATATTTT.

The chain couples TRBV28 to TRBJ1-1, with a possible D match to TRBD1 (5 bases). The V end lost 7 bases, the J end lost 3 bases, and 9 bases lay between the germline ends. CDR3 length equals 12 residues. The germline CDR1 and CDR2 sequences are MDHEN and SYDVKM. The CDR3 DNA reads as TGTGCCAGCAAGAGGGGAGACACTGAAGCTTTCTTT. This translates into CASKRGDTEAFF.

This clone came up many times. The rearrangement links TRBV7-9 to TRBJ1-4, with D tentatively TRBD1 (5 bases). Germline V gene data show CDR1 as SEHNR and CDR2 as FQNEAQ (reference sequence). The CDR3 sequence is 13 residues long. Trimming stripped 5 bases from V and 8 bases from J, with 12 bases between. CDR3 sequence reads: CASSPQGGEKLFF. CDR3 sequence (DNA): TGTGCCAGCAGCCCCCAGGGAGGCGAAAAACTGTTTTTT.

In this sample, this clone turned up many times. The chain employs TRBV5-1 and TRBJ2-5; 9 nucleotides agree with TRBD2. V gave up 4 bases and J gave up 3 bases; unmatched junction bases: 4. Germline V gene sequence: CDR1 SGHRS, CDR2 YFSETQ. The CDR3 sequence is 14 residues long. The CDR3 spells CASSALAGEETQYF. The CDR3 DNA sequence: TGCGCCAGCAGCGCACTAGCGGGTGAAGAGACCCAGTACTTC.

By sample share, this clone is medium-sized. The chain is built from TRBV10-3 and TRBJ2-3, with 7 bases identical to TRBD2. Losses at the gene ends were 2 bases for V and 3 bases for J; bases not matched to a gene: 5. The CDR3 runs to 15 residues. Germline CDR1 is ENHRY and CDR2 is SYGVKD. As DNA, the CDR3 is TGTGCCATCAGTGAGAGGGGCGGGGGAACAGATACGCAGTATTTT. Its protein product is CAISERGGGTDTQYF.

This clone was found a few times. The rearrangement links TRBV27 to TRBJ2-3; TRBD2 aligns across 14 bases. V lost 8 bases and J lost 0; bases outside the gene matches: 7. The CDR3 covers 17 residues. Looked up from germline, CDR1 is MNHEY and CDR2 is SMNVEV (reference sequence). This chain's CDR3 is CASLGLAGGGSTDTQYF. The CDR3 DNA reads TGTGCCAGCTTAGGACTAGCGGGGGGAGGGAGCACAGATACGCAGTATTTT.

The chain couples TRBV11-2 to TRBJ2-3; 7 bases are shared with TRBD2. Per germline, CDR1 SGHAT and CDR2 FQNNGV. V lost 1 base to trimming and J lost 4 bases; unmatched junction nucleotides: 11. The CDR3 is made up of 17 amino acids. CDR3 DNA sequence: TGTGCCAGCAGCTTAGGCGGGGCGGGAGTACTCTCAGATACGCAGTATTTT. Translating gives CASSLGGAGVLSDTQYF.

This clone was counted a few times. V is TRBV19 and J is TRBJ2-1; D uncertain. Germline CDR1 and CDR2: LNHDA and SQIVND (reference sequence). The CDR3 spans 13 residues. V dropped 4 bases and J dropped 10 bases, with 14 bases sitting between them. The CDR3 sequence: CASSTTLSREQFF. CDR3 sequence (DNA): TGTGCCAGTAGTACTACATTGTCGAGGGAGCAGTTCTTC. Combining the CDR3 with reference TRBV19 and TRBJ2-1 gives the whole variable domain DGGITQSPKYLFRKEGQNVTLSCEQNLNHDAMYWYRQDPGQGLRLIYYSQIVNDFQKGDIAEGYSVSREKKESFPLTVTSAQKNPTAFYLCASSTTLSREQFFGPGTRLTVL.

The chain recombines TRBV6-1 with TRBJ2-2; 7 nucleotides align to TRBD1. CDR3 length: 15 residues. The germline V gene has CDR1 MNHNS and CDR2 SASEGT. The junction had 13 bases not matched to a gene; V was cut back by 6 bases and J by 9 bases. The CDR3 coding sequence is TGTGCCAGCAGCCAAGCAAGACAGGGCCACCGGGAGCTGTTTTTT. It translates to CASSQARQGHRELFF.

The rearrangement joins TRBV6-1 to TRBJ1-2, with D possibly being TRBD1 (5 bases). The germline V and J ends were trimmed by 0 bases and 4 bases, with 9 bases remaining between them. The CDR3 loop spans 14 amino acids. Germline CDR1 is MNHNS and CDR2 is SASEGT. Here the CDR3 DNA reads TGTGCCAGCAGTGAAGCGGGGCTAATCTATGGCTACACCTTC. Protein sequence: CASSEAGLIYGYTF.

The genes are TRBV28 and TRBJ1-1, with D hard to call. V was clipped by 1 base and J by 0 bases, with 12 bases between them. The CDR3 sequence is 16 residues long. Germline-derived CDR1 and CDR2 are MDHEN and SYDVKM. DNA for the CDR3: TGTGCCAGCAGTTTATTTGGTTGGGGTTTGAACACTGAAGCTTTCTTT. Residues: CASSLFGWGLNTEAFF.